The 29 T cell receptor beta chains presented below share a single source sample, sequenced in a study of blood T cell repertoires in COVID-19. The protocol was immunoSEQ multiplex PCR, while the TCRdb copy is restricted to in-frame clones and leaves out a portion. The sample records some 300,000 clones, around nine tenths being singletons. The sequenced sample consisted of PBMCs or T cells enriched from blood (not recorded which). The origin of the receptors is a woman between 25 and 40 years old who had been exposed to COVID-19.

CDR3 sequence: CASSSWTGPTYEQYF. The CDR3 nucleotides read TGTGCCAGCAGTTCGTGGACAGGACCTACCTACGAGCAGTACTTC. The V call is TRBV6-1, the J call TRBJ2-7; the match to TRBD1 covers 7 bases. V lost 5 bases, J lost 2 bases, and 9 bases stayed unmatched. This CDR3 region has 15 residues. The germline CDR1 and CDR2 sequences are MNHNS and SASEGT.

The CDR3 bases are TGTGCCAGTAGACAGGACAGGGGAAGTGGAAACACCATATATTTT. It is translated as CASRQDRGSGNTIYF. V gene TRBV19 combines with J gene TRBJ1-3, with 9 bases identical to TRBD1. The CDR3 covers 15 residues. Looked up from germline, CDR1 is LNHDA and CDR2 is SQIVND (reference sequence). After removal of 6 bases from V and 3 bases from J, the junction contained 6 bases not matched to a gene.

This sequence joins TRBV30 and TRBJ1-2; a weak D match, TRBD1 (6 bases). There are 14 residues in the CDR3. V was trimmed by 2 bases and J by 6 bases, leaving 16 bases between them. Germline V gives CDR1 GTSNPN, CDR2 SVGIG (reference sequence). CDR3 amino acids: CAWSRPDRSDGYTF. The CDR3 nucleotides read TGTGCCTGGAGTCGTCCTGACAGGAGTGATGGCTACACCTTC.

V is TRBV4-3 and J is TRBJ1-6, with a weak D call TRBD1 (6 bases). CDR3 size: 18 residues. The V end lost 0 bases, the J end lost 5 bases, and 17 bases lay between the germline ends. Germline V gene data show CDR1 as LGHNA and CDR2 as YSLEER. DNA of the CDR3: TGCGCCAGCAGCCAAGACACAGGGCTCGGCCAGAATAATTCACCCCTCCACTTT. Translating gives CASSQDTGLGQNNSPLHF.

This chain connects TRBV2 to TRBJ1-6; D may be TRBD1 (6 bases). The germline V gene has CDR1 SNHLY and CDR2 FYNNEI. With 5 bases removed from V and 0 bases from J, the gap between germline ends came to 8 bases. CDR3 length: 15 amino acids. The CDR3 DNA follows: TGTGCCAGCAGTCAGGGGAGCTCCTATAATTCACCCCTCCACTTT. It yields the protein CASSQGSSYNSPLHF.

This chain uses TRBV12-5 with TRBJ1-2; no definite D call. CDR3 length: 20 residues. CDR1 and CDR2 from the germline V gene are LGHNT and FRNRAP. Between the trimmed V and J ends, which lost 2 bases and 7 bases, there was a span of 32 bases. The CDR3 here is CASGLPTGRATWRERAGYTF. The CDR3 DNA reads TGTGCTAGTGGTTTGCCCACCGGGAGGGCTACCTGGAGGGAACGGGCTGGCTACACCTTC.

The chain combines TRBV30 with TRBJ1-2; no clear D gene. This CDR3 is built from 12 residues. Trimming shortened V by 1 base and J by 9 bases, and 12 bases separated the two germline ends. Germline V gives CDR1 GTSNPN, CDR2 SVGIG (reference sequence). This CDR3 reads CAWSEGSGSYTF. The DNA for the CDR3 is TGTGCCTGGAGTGAGGGCAGCGGCAGCTACACCTTC.

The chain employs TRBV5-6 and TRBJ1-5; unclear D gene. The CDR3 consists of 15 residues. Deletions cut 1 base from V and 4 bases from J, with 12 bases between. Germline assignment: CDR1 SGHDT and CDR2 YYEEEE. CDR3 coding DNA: TGTGCCAGCAGCTTGTTCCAAAGCTGGAATCAGCCCCAGCATTTT. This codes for CASSLFQSWNQPQHF.

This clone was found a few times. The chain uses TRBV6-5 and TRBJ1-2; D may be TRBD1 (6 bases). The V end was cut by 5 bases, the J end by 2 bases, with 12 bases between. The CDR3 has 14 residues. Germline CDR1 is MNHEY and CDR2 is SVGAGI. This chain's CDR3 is CASSPRGQNYGYTF. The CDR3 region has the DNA TGTGCCAGCAGTCCTCGGGGACAAAACTATGGCTACACCTTC.

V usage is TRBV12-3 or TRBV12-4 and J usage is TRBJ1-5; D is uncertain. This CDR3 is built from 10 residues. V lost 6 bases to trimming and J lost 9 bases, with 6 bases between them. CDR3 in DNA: TGTGCCAGCAGCCTTCGGCCCCAGCATTTT. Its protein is CASSLRPQHF.

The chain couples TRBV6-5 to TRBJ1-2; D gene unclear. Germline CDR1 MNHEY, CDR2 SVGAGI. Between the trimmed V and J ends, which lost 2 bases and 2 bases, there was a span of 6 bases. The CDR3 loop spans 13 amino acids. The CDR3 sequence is CASSYATNYGYTF. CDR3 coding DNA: TGTGCCAGCAGTTACGCGACAAACTATGGCTACACCTTC.

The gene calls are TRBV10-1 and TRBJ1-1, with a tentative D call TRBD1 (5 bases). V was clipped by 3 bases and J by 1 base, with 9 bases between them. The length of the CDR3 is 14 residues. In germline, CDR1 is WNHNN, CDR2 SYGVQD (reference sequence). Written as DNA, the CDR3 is TGCGCCAGCAGTGATAACAGGAGGAACACTGAAGCTTTCTTT. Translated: CASSDNRRNTEAFF.

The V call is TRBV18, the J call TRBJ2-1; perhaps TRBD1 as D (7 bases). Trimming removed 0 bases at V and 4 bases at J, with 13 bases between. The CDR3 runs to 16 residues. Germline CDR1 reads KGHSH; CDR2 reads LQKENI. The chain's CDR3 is CASSPPVRGVYNEQFF. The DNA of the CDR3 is TGTGCCAGCTCACCACCGGTCAGGGGGGTATACAATGAGCAGTTCTTC.

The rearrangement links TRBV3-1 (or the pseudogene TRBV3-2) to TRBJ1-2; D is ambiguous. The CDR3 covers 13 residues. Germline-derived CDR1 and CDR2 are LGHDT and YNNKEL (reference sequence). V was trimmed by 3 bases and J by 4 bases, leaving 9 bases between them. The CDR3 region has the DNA TGTGCCAGCAGCCAGGGCTCACTCTATGGCTACACCTTC. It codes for CASSQGSLYGYTF.

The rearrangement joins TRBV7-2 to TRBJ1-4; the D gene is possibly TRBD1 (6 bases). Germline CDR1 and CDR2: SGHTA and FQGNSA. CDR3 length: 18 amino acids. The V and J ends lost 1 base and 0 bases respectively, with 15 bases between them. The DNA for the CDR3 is TGTGCCAGCAGCTTAGTTTGGGTGGGGGCAGCAACTAATGAAAAACTGTTTTTT. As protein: CASSLVWVGAATNEKLFF.

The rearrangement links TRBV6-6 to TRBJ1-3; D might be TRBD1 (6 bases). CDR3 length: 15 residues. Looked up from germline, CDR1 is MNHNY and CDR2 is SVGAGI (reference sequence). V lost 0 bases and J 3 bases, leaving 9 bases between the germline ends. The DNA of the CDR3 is TGTGCCAGCAGTTACTCGGGGGGGCGTGGAAACACCATATATTTT. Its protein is CASSYSGGRGNTIYF.

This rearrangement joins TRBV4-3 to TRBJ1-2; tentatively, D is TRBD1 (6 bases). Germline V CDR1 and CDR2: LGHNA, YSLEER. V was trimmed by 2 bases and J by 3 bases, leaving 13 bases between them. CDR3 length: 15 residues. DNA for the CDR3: TGCGCCAGCAGCCAAACCGGACAGAACTACTATGGCTACACCTTC. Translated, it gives CASSQTGQNYYGYTF.

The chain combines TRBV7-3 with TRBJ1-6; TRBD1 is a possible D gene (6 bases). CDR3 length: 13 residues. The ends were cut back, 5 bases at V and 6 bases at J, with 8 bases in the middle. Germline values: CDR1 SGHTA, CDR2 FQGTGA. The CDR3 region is CASSTDSNSPLHF. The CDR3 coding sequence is TGTGCCAGCAGCACGGACAGTAATTCACCCCTCCACTTT.

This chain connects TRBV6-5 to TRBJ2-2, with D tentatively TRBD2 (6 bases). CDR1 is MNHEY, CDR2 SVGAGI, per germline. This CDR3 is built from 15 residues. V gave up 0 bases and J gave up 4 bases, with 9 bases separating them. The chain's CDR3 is CASSYSGGRTGELFF. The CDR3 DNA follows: TGTGCCAGCAGTTACTCGGGGGGTCGCACCGGGGAGCTGTTTTTT.

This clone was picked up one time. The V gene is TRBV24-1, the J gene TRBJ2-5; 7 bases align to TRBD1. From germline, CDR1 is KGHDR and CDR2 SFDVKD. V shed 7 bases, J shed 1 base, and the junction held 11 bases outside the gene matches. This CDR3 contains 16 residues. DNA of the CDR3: TGTGCCACCAGCTCACCCGGGACAGCCGTCCAAGAGACCCAGTACTTC. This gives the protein CATSSPGTAVQETQYF.

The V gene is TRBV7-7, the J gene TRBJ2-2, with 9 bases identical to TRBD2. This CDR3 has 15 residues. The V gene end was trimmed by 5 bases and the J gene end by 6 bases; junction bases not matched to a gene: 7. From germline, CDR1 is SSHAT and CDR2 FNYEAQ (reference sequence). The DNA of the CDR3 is TGTGCCAGCAGCCCCGCGGGGGGGGTATCCGGGGAGCTGTTTTTT. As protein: CASSPAGGVSGELFF. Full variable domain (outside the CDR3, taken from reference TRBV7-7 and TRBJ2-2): GAGVSQSPRYKVTKRGQDVTLRCDPISSHATLYWYQQALGQGPEFLTYFNYEAQPDKSGLPSDRFSAERPEGSISTLTIQRTEQRDSAMYRCASSPAGGVSGELFFGEGSRLTVL.

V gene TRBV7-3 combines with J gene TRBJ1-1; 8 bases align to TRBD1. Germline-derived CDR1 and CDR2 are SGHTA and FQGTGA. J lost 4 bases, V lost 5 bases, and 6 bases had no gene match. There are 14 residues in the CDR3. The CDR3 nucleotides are TGTGCCAGCAGCAAGACAGGGGAGGGCACTGAAGCTTTCTTT. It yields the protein CASSKTGEGTEAFF.

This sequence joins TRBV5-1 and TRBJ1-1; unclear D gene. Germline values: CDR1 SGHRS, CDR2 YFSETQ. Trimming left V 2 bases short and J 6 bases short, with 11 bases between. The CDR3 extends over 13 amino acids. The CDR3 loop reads CASSFAGLPEAFF. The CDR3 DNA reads TGCGCCAGCAGCTTTGCAGGTCTCCCTGAAGCTTTCTTT.

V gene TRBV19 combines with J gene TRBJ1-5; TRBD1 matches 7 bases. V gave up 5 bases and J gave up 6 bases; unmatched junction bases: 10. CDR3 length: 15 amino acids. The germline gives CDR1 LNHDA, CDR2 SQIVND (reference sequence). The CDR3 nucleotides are TGTGCCAGTAGTTTAACCGACAGGGCACTTCAGCCCCAGCATTTT. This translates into CASSLTDRALQPQHF.

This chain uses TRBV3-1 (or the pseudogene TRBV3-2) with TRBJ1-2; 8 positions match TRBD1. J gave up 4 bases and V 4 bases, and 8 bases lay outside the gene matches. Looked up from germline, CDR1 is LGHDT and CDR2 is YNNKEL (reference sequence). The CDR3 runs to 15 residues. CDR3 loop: CASSLGQGVAYGYTF. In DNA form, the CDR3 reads TGTGCCAGCAGCCTCGGACAGGGAGTGGCCTATGGCTACACCTTC.

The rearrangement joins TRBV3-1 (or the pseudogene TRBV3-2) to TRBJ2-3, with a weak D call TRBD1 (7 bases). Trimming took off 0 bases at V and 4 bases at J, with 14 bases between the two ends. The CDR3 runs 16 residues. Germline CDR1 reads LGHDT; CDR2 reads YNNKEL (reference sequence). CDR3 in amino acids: CASSQDFSRGADTQYF. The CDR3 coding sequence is TGTGCCAGCAGCCAAGATTTTTCCAGGGGGGCAGATACGCAGTATTTT.

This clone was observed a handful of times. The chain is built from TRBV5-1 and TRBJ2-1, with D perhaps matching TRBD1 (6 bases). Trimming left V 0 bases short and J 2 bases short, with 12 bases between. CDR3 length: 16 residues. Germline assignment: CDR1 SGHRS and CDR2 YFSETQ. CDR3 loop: CASSLGGLRAYNEQFF. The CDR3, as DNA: TGCGCCAGCAGCTTGGGGGGGCTCAGGGCCTACAATGAGCAGTTCTTC.

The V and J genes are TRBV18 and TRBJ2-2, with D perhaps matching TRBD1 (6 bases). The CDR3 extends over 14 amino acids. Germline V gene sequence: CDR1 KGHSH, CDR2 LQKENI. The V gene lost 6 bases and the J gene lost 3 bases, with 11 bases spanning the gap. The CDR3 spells CASSPDRYTGELFF. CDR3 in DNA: TGTGCCAGCTCGCCCGACAGGTACACCGGGGAGCTGTTTTTT.

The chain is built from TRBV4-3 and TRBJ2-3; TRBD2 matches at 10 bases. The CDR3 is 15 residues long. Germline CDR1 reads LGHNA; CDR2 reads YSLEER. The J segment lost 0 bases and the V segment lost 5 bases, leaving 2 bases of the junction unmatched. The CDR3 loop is CASSERGGSTDTQYF. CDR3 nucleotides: TGCGCCAGCAGCGAGCGGGGGGGTAGCACAGATACGCAGTATTTT.